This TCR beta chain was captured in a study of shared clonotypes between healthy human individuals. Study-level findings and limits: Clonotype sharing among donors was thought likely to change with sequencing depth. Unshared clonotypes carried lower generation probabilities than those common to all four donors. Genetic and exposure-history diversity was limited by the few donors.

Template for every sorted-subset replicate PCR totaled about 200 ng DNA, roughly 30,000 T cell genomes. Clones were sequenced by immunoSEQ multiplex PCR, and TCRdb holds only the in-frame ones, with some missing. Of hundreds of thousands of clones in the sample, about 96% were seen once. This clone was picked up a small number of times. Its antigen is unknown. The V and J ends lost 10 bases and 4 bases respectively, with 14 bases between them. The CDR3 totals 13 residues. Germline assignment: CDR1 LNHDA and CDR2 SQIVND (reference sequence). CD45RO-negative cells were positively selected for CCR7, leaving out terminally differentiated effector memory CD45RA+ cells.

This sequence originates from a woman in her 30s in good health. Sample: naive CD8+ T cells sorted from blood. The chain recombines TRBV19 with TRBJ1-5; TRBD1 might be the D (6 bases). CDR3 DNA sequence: TGTGCCACTACGGGGGCTCCAAATCAGCCCCAGCATTTT. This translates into CATTGAPNQPQHF.